Below, 29 T cell receptor beta chains from the same sample are listed, as sequenced in a study of blood T cell repertoires in COVID-19. The data were produced by immunoSEQ multiplex PCR, yet TCRdb's version contains in-frame clones alone and is incomplete. The repertoire holds 100,000 to 150,000 clones, with approximately 84% as singletons. Sequences were obtained from peripheral blood. Receptor source: a man in his 60s with acute or convalescent COVID-19.

The chain employs TRBV11-1 and TRBJ2-5; D is uncertain. The CDR3 contains 12 residues. With 1 base removed from V and 4 bases from J, the gap between germline ends came to 4 bases. Germline loops: CDR1 SGHAT, CDR2 FQDESV (reference sequence). The CDR3 here is CASSLVRETQYF. Here the CDR3 DNA reads TGTGCCAGCAGCTTAGTTCGAGAGACCCAGTACTTC.

This sequence joins TRBV6-5 and TRBJ2-7; 9 bases are shared with TRBD2. The CDR3 length is 15 residues. V dropped 8 bases and J dropped 7; count of bases not matched to a gene: 15. Germline CDR1 MNHEY, CDR2 SVGAGI. Here the CDR3 DNA reads TGTGCCAGCCGTACGCCGGGGGGTAGCGGGAGAGAGCAGTACTTC. It codes for CASRTPGGSGREQYF.

The chain joins TRBV3-1 (or the pseudogene TRBV3-2) to TRBJ2-7, with TRBD2 matching over 12 bases. The CDR3 totals 15 residues. J gave up 6 bases and V 4 bases, and 7 bases lay outside the gene matches. Germline CDR1 is LGHDT and CDR2 is YNNKEL (reference sequence). CDR3: CASSLDRTSGIEQYF. The CDR3 DNA follows: TGTGCCAGCAGCCTTGATAGGACTAGCGGGATCGAGCAGTACTTC.

The chain combines TRBV6-5 with TRBJ2-3, with no clear D. CDR1 and CDR2 from the germline V gene are MNHEY and SVGAGI. There are 14 residues in the CDR3. V dropped 8 bases and J dropped 1 base, with 13 bases sitting between them. The CDR3, as DNA: TGTGCCAGCGGCGGTCGGAGCGGCACAGATACGCAGTATTTT. Translated, it gives CASGGRSGTDTQYF.

This clone was picked up a small number of times. The chain couples TRBV10-3 to TRBJ1-1, with 9 bases aligning to TRBD1. V was pared by 7 bases and J by 4 bases, with 7 bases of the junction left unmatched. The CDR3 sequence is 14 residues long. Germline V lookup: CDR1 ENHRY, CDR2 SYGVKD. Here the CDR3 reads CAITRQGGGTEAFF. CDR3 nucleotides: TGTGCCATCACTCGACAGGGGGGGGGCACTGAAGCTTTCTTT.

The chain carries TRBV19 and TRBJ2-3, with 7 bases identical to TRBD2. V shed 1 base and J 5 bases; nucleotides not matched to a gene: 3. CDR3 length: 14 amino acids. CDR1 and CDR2 from the germline V gene are LNHDA and SQIVND (reference sequence). Here the CDR3 reads CASSIGSSGDTQYF. The CDR3 coding sequence is TGTGCCAGTAGTATAGGATCTAGCGGAGATACGCAGTATTTT.

The chain is built from TRBV12-3 or TRBV12-4 and TRBJ2-5; possible D gene TRBD1, 5 bases. Trimming removed 5 bases at V and 5 bases at J, with 12 bases between. The CDR3 is 13 residues long. CDR3 in amino acids: CASSPRARETQYF. The CDR3 coding sequence is TGTGCCAGCAGTCCCAGGGCTCGGGAGACCCAGTACTTC.

The chain carries TRBV30 and TRBJ2-3; TRBD2 matches 7 bases. The germline gives CDR1 GTSNPN, CDR2 SVGIG (reference sequence). CDR3 length: 12 amino acids. Trimming cost V 5 bases and J 4 bases; bases outside gene matches: 3. CDR3 sequence reads: CAWGGSADTQYF. In DNA, the CDR3 is TGTGCCTGGGGCGGGAGCGCAGATACGCAGTATTTT.

V and J are TRBV5-1 and TRBJ1-1, with TRBD1 as a possible D gene (5 bases). The germline gives CDR1 SGHRS, CDR2 YFSETQ. CDR3 length equals 14 residues. V lost 3 bases and J 3 bases, leaving 12 bases between the germline ends. CDR3 in amino acids: CASSSDTGDTEAFF. CDR3 in DNA: TGCGCCAGCAGCTCCGACACGGGGGACACTGAAGCTTTCTTT. The full variable domain, with the rest looked up from reference TRBV5-1 and TRBJ1-1, is KAGVTQTPRYLIKTRGQQVTLSCSPISGHRSVSWYQQTPGQGLQFLFEYFSETQRNKGNFPGRFSGRQFSNSRSEMNVSTLELGDSALYLCASSSDTGDTEAFFGQGTRLTVV.

V usage is TRBV30 and J usage is TRBJ2-3, with D perhaps matching TRBD1 (5 bases). The germline V gene has CDR1 GTSNPN and CDR2 SVGIG (reference sequence). Trimming removed 1 base at V and 6 bases at J, with 11 bases between. This CDR3 contains 13 residues. CDR3 sequence: CAWSGGQRDTQYF. CDR3 nucleotides: TGTGCCTGGAGTGGGGGCCAGAGGGATACGCAGTATTTT.

The DNA of the CDR3 is TGTGCCAGCAGAGGGGCCGGAGGGGCAGATACGCAGTATTTT. Its protein is CASRGAGGADTQYF. The rearrangement joins TRBV6-5 to TRBJ2-3; perhaps TRBD2 as D (6 bases). This CDR3 is 14 amino acids long. Germline-derived CDR1 and CDR2 are MNHEY and SVGAGI. V was trimmed by 6 bases and J by 4 bases, leaving 14 bases between them.

CDR3 sequence: CASRPLAGDYTGELFF. CDR3 in DNA: TGTGCCAGCAGACCCTTGGCGGGAGACTACACCGGGGAGCTGTTTTTT. The rearrangement joins TRBV7-9 to TRBJ2-2; 7 nucleotides match TRBD2. Trimming took 6 bases from V and 3 from J; bases not matched to a gene: 10. Germline loops: CDR1 SEHNR, CDR2 FQNEAQ (reference sequence). This CDR3 spans 16 amino acids.

This chain links TRBV5-1 with TRBJ1-1; 9 nucleotides align to TRBD1. CDR1 and CDR2 (germline): SGHRS, YFSETQ. With V trimmed by 4 bases and J by 1 base, 8 bases remained unmatched. CDR3 length equals 16 residues. Here the CDR3 reads CASSGPGTGKNTEAFF. Written as DNA, the CDR3 is TGCGCCAGCAGCGGCCCCGGGACAGGGAAGAACACTGAAGCTTTCTTT.

The CDR3 sequence: CASSATSGSYNEQFF. CDR3 in DNA: TGTGCCAGCAGCGCGACTAGCGGGAGTTACAATGAGCAGTTCTTC. The chain has TRBV9 and TRBJ2-1; 12 bases agree with TRBD2. The germline gives CDR1 SGDLS, CDR2 YYNGEE. The CDR3 runs to 15 residues. With V trimmed by 3 bases and J by 4 bases, 2 bases remained unmatched.

J is TRBJ1-1 and V is TRBV9; D may be TRBD1 (5 bases). The CDR3 totals 15 residues. Deletions cut 7 bases from V and 4 bases from J, with 20 bases between. Per germline, CDR1 SGDLS and CDR2 YYNGEE. The CDR3 spells CASAPLPGESTEAFF. CDR3 sequence (DNA): TGTGCCAGCGCACCGCTTCCGGGGGAGAGCACTGAAGCTTTCTTT.

The chain couples TRBV3-1 (or the pseudogene TRBV3-2) to TRBJ2-7; 7 bases agree with TRBD1. Per germline, CDR1 LGHDT and CDR2 YNNKEL (reference sequence). The CDR3 loop spans 14 amino acids. The V segment lost 4 bases and the J segment 5 bases; nucleotides outside the gene matches: 8. The CDR3, as DNA: TGTGCCAGCAGCCGACAGGGAAGGAAAGACGAGCAGTACTTC. Its protein product is CASSRQGRKDEQYF.

The V call is TRBV5-4, the J call TRBJ1-2; 10 bases agree with TRBD1. CDR1 is SGHNT and CDR2 is YYREEE in the germline V gene (reference sequence). The CDR3 extends over 14 amino acids. V lost 1 base and J lost 8; bases outside the gene matches: 5. CDR3 loop: CASSLLGTGEGYTF. CDR3 DNA: TGTGCCAGCAGCTTGTTGGGGACAGGGGAGGGCTACACCTTC. The variable domain in full, with the rest retrieved from reference TRBV5-4 and TRBJ1-2, is ETGVTQSPTHLIKTRGQQVTLRCSSQSGHNTVSWYQQALGQGPQFIFQYYREEENGRGNFPPRFSGLQFPNYSSELNVNALELDDSALYLCASSLLGTGEGYTFGSGTRLTVV.

V gene TRBV3-1 (or the pseudogene TRBV3-2) combines with J gene TRBJ1-1; tentatively, D is TRBD1 (5 bases). CDR3 length equals 16 residues. The ends were cut back, 4 bases at V and 3 bases at J, with 18 bases in the middle. CDR1 LGHDT and CDR2 YNNKEL come from the germline V gene (reference sequence). The CDR3 is CASSRGYGGEDTEAFF. CDR3 DNA sequence: TGTGCCAGCAGCCGCGGTTATGGAGGGGAGGACACTGAAGCTTTCTTT.

Many counts were recorded for this clone. V usage is TRBV10-2 and J usage is TRBJ2-7, with 11 nucleotides matching TRBD2. V was pared by 6 bases and J by 3 bases, with 7 bases of the junction left unmatched. Looked up from germline, CDR1 is WSHSY and CDR2 is SAAADI. The CDR3 length is 15 residues. In nucleotides, the CDR3 is TGCGCCAGCAGACAAGGGGGGACTAGCGGCTACGAGCAGTACTTC. Amino acids: CASRQGGTSGYEQYF.

The gene calls are TRBV29-1 and TRBJ2-1; 8 bases are shared with TRBD1. CDR1 is SQVTM and CDR2 is ANQGSEA in the germline V gene. The V segment lost 2 bases and the J segment 4 bases; nucleotides outside the gene matches: 19. The CDR3 loop spans 19 amino acids. CDR3 protein: CSVENPEGLTGEIYNEQFF. The CDR3, as DNA: TGCAGCGTTGAAAATCCCGAAGGTCTGACAGGGGAGATTTACAATGAGCAGTTCTTC.

This clone was seen a handful of times. The V call is TRBV5-5, the J call TRBJ2-7, with 8 bases fitting TRBD1. This CDR3 contains 14 residues. With V trimmed by 4 bases and J by 1 base, 4 bases remained unmatched. CDR1 and CDR2 from the germline V gene are SGHKS and YYEKEE (reference sequence). CDR3 sequence (DNA): TGTGCCAGCAGCGCCGACAGGGGATCCTACGAGCAGTACTTC. This gives the protein CASSADRGSYEQYF.

This clone was detected only a few times. J is TRBJ1-4 and V is TRBV7-8; a weak D match, TRBD1 (5 bases). CDR3 length equals 14 residues. Germline values: CDR1 SGHVS, CDR2 FQNEAQ. V was clipped by 0 bases and J by 8 bases, with 10 bases between them. The CDR3 nucleotides are TGTGCCAGCAGCTTAGCGCGCAGGGCCGAAAAACTGTTTTTT. Amino acid sequence: CASSLARRAEKLFF.

This clone was detected only a few times. The chain couples TRBV25-1 to TRBJ1-1; D is ambiguous. Trimming shortened V by 11 bases and J by 3 bases, and 19 bases separated the two germline ends. Germline CDR1 and CDR2: MGHDK and SYGVNS. The CDR3 contains 14 residues. CDR3 DNA: TGTGCCGCCAGGCCGATCGGTTCGGACACTGAAGCTTTCTTT. It translates to CAARPIGSDTEAFF. The full variable domain, with the rest looked up from reference TRBV25-1 and TRBJ1-1, is EADIYQTPRYLVIGTGKKITLECSQTMGHDKMYWYQQDPGMELHLIHYSYGVNSTEKGDLSSESTVSRIRTEHFPLTLESARPSHTSQYLCAARPIGSDTEAFFGQGTRLTVV.

The rearrangement joins TRBV19 to TRBJ1-5; D is unresolved. Germline V gene sequence: CDR1 LNHDA, CDR2 SQIVND (reference sequence). The CDR3 loop spans 13 amino acids. Trimming removed 6 bases at V and 7 bases at J, with 13 bases between. CDR3 in amino acids: CASSPAHRQPQHF. The CDR3 bases are TGTGCCAGTAGCCCCGCCCATCGGCAGCCCCAGCATTTT.

J is TRBJ1-2 and V is TRBV18, with D perhaps matching TRBD1 (6 bases). Germline loops: CDR1 KGHSH, CDR2 LQKENI. The V end lost 3 bases, the J end lost 8 bases, and 16 bases lay between the germline ends. The length of the CDR3 is 14 residues. The CDR3 spells CASSPVDRRRGYTF. For the CDR3, the DNA is TGTGCCAGCTCACCCGTTGACAGGAGGAGGGGCTACACCTTC.

This sequence joins TRBV7-7 and TRBJ2-2; no clear D gene. There are 14 residues in the CDR3. The germline V and J ends were trimmed by 2 bases and 1 base, with 5 bases remaining between them. Germline CDR1 SSHAT, CDR2 FNYEAQ (reference sequence). CDR3 in DNA: TGTGCCAGCAGCTTATTTCGGAACACCGGGGAGCTGTTTTTT. Translated, it gives CASSLFRNTGELFF.

This chain uses TRBV19 with TRBJ2-2, with D perhaps matching TRBD1 (6 bases). Germline V CDR1 and CDR2: LNHDA, SQIVND (reference sequence). V gave up 11 bases and J gave up 6 bases, with 10 bases separating them. The CDR3 runs to 11 residues. CDR3 region: CASKGAGELFF. The DNA for the CDR3 is TGTGCCTCCAAGGGGGCCGGGGAGCTGTTTTTT.

The chain combines TRBV6-2 or TRBV6-3 with TRBJ1-2; possibly TRBD1 for D (6 bases). The germline V gene encodes CDR1 MNHEY and CDR2 SVGEGT. V was pared by 1 base and J by 2 bases, with 8 bases between. The CDR3 sequence is 14 residues long. In DNA, the CDR3 is TGTGCCAGCAGTTACTTGACAGGCAACTATGGCTACACCTTC. It translates to CASSYLTGNYGYTF.

The V call is TRBV6-1, the J call TRBJ1-4; D not certain. The CDR3 length is 14 residues. Trimming removed 2 bases from V and 0 bases from J, with 4 bases in between. The germline V gene encodes CDR1 MNHNS and CDR2 SASEGT. CDR3 sequence: CASSETTTNEKLFF. The CDR3 DNA reads as TGTGCCAGCAGTGAAACAACAACTAATGAAAAACTGTTTTTT.